This TCR beta chain was recovered during a study of blood T cell repertoires in COVID-19. About the research overall: Samples taken during acute and convalescent COVID-19 were collected in the United States, Italy and Spain. The cDNA or gDNA used as material had been derived from T cells, B-cell-depleted T cells, or PBMCs.

Categorization into cohorts depended on clinical history that participants reported. Germline V gives CDR1 MNHEY, CDR2 SVGAGI. This CDR3 has 14 amino acids. V was pared by 11 bases and J by 7 bases, with 10 bases of the junction left unmatched. This clone was recorded once. The repertoire was sequenced with immunoSEQ multiplex PCR; TCRdb's copy has only in-frame clones and lacks some. Here the sample spans 250,000 or so clones, 90% being singletons. This clonotype originated in a woman aged 25 to 39 with acute COVID-19. The J gene is TRBJ2-1, the V gene TRBV6-5; TRBD2 aligns across 11 bases. Source material: PBMCs or T cells enriched from blood (not recorded which). CDR3 in amino acids: CAAVGTSGLNEQFF. In nucleotides, the CDR3 is TGTGCCGCCGTTGGGACTAGCGGATTAAATGAGCAGTTCTTC.